This T cell receptor beta chain was obtained from a study of T cell repertoires in cytomegalovirus infection. Overall study context: Public TCR beta signatures were indicative of both CMV infection and a matching HLA type.

Many counts were recorded for this clonotype. Its target is not known. The germline CDR1 and CDR2 sequences are SGHVS and FQNEAQ. The CDR3 is made up of 15 amino acids. The germline V and J ends were trimmed by 2 bases and 2 bases, with 10 bases remaining between them. Whole-study findings and limits: There were carriers of CMV plus the relevant HLA, and cumulative public TCR beta family frequency identified them. Dominating the ex vivo response were HLA-C-restricted CMV-specific TCR beta clonotypes.

TCRdb used MiXCR to reprocess the reads, holding one entry per CDR3 protein. The sample holds 300,000 or so distinct CDR3 sequences, approximately 10% seen once. This TCR derives from a human donor in good health (CMV status not recorded). Some clones in this sample may be carry-over from other donors' samples. The chain is built from TRBV7-8 and TRBJ2-1; D perhaps matches TRBD1 (6 bases). The sequenced sample was PBMCs. CDR3 protein: CASSLQGYPYNEQFF. In nucleotides, the CDR3 is TGTGCCAGCAGCTTACAGGGGTACCCCTACAATGAGCAGTTCTTC.